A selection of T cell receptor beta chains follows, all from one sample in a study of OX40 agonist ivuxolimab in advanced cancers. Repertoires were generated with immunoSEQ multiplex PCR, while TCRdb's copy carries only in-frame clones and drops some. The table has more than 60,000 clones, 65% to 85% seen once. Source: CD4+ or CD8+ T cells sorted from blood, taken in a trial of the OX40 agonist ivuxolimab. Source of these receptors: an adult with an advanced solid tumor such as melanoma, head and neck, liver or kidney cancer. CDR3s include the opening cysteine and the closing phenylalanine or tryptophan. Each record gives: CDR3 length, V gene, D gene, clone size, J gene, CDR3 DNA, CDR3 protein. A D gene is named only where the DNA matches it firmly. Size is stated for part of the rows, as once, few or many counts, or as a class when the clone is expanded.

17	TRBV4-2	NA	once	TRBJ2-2	TGTGCCAGCAGCCACCCGCCCACGCCCCTGAACACCGGGGAGCTGTTTTTT	CASSHPPTPLNTGELFF
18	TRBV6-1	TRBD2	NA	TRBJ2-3	TGTGCCAGCAGTGGGGCAGCTAGCGGGGGAAGGGGCACAGATACGCAGTATTTT	CASSGAASGGRGTDTQYF
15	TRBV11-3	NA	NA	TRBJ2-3	TGTGCCAGCAGCTCCGGTGGAGGGAGAACAGATACGCAGTATTTT	CASSSGGGRTDTQYF
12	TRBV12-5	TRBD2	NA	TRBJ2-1	TGTGCTAGTGGTTGGGAGGGAATTGAGCAGTTCTTC	CASGWEGIEQFF
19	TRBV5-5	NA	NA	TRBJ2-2	TGTGCCAGCAGCTTAGGCCCACTGGGGTCCATTAGAGGAACCGGGGAGCTGTTTTTT	CASSLGPLGSIRGTGELFF
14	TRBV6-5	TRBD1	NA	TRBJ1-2	TGTGCCAGCAGGGATCGGGACAGTGGCTATGGCTACACCTTC	CASRDRDSGYGYTF
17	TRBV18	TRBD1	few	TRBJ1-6	TGTGCCAGCTCACCAATCCCTCCGGGACAGAGTAAATCACCCCTCCACTTT	CASSPIPPGQSKSPLHF
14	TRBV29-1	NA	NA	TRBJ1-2	TGCAGCGTTGGAGCCCGTGGAGGGGGGCCTGGCTACACCTTC	CSVGARGGGPGYTF
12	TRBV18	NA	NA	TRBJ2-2	TGTGCCAGCTCACCTAACACCGGGGAGCTGTTTTTT	CASSPNTGELFF
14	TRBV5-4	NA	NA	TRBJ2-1	TGTGCCAGCAGCTTGGAGACAGCCTACAATGAGCAGTTCTTC	CASSLETAYNEQFF
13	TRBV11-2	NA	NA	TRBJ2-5	TGTGCCAGCAGTTTGGGACTGGCAGAGTCCCAGTACTTC	CASSLGLAESQYF
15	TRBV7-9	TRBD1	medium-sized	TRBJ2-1	TGTGCCAGCAGCCGGGGACAGGGGGATGTCAATGAGCAGTTCTTC	CASSRGQGDVNEQFF
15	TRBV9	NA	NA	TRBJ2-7	TGTGCCAGCAGCGTTCAGGACGTCCCCACCTACGAGCAGTACTTC	CASSVQDVPTYEQYF
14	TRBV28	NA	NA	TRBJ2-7	TGTGCCAGCAGTTCTCCAGCCATTCCCTACGAGCAGTACTTC	CASSSPAIPYEQYF
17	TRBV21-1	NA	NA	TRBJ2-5	TGTGCCAGCAGCCCAGGTGGGACTAGCGGGGGGCAAGAGACCCAGTACTTC	CASSPGGTSGGQETQYF
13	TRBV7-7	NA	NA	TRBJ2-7	TGTGCTAGCAGCCGACAGGCTGGGAACGAGCAGTACTTC	CASSRQAGNEQYF
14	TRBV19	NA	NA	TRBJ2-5	TGTGCCAGTAGGTCCGGCGCCCTGCAAGAGACCCAGTACTTC	CASRSGALQETQYF
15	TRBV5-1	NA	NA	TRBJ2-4	TGCGCCAGCAGCTTGGCCCCCCAAGCTCTGGGGAGCCAGTACTTC	CASSLAPQALGSQYF
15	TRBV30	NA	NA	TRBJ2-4	TGTGCCTGGATAGGGACCCTGGTCGGTAAAAACATTCAGTACTTC	CAWIGTLVGKNIQYF
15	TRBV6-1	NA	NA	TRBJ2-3	TGTGCCAGCAGTGAAGGGGGACACCCCACAGATACGCAGTATTTT	CASSEGGHPTDTQYF
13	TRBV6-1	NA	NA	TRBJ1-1	TGTGCCAGCAGTATGGGATGGGTCGGTGAAGCTTTCTTT	CASSMGWVGEAFF
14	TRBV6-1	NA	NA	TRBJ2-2	TGTGCCAGCCCCGGGACTGCGAACACCGGGGAGCTGTTTTTT	CASPGTANTGELFF
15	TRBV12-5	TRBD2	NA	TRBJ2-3	TGTGCTAGTGGTAGCGGGGGGGCCGTCACAGATACGCAGTATTTT	CASGSGGAVTDTQYF
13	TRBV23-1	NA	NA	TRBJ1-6	TGCGCCAGCAGTCAGCGGGATAATTCACCCCTCCACTTT	CASSQRDNSPLHF
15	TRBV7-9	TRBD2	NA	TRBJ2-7	TGTGCCAGCAGCTTTACTAGCGGTAACTGGGGCGAGCAGTACTTC	CASSFTSGNWGEQYF